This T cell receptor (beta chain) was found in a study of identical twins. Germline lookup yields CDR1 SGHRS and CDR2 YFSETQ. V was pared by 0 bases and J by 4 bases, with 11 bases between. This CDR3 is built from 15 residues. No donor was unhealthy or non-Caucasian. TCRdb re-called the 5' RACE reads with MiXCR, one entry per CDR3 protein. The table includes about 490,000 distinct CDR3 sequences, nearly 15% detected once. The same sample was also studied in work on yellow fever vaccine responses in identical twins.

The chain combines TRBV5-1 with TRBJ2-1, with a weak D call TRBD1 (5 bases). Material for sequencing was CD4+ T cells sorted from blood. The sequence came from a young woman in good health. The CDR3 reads CASSLGLDTYNEQFF. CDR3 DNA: TGCGCCAGCAGCTTGGGACTGGACACTTACAATGAGCAGTTCTTC.